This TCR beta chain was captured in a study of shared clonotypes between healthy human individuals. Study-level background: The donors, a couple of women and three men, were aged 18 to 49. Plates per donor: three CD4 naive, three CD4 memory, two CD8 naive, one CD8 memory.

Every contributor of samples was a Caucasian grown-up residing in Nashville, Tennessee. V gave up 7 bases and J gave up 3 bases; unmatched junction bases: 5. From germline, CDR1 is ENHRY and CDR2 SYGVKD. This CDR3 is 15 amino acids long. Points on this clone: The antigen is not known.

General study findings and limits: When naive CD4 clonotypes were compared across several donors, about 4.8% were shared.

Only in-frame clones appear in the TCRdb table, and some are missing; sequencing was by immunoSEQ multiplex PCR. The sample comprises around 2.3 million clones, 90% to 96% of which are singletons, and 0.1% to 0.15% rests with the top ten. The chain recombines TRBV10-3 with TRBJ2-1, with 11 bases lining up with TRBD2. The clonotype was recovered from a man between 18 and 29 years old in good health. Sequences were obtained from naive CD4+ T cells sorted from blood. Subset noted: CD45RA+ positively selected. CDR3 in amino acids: CAITVAGGDYNEQFF. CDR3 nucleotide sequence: TGTGCCATCACCGTAGCGGGGGGGGACTACAATGAGCAGTTCTTC.